The 31 T cell receptor beta chains reported below all come from one sample, sequenced in a study of regulatory T cells in long-lasting Graves disease. Time point here: persistent/refractory GD, antithyroid drugs over 5 years with positive TRAb. Following extraction of RNA from PBMCs, that RNA was used to make the TCR library. Building of the TCR beta libraries involved iRepertoire HTBI primers and Arm-PCR of CDR3 regions. Via MiXCR, TCRdb re-called the multiplex PCR reads, giving one row per CDR3 protein. The table records 350,000 to 450,000 distinct CDR3 sequences, approximately 23% of them present only once. The material was peripheral blood mononuclear cells (PBMCs), obtained when the disease was refractory, from a patient treated with antithyroid drugs. Receptors were obtained from a woman between 40 and 50 years old with Graves disease.

The rearrangement uses TRBV20-1 and TRBJ2-5, with TRBD2 matching 10 bases. CDR3 size: 17 residues. Germline CDR1 is DFQATT and CDR2 is SNEGSKA (reference sequence). V was clipped by 2 bases and J by 5 bases; unmatched bases: 14. CDR3 region: CSARKASGSSSWETQYF. As DNA, the CDR3 is TGCAGTGCTAGAAAAGCTAGCGGGAGTAGCTCATGGGAGACCCAGTACTTC.

This clonotype showed up many times. This rearrangement joins TRBV2 to TRBJ1-1; D is undetermined. Trimming removed 2 bases at V and 0 bases at J, with 10 bases between. Germline lookup yields CDR1 SNHLY and CDR2 FYNNEI. This CDR3 comprises 15 residues. The CDR3 loop reads CASSEQGGVNTEAFF. The CDR3 nucleotides are TGTGCCAGCAGTGAACAAGGTGGGGTGAACACTGAAGCTTTCTTT.

This clonotype was seen only a few times. The chain joins TRBV28 to TRBJ1-1; the D is unclear. The V gene's germline CDR1 is MDHEN and CDR2 SYDVKM. CDR3 size: 14 residues. V gave up 3 bases and J gave up 1 base, with 9 bases separating them. The chain's CDR3 is CASSFSVRNTEAFF. The CDR3, as DNA: TGTGCCAGCAGTTTTTCAGTCCGGAACACTGAAGCTTTCTTT.

The chain carries TRBV29-1 and TRBJ2-5, with D possibly matching TRBD1 (6 bases). Germline CDR1 and CDR2: SQVTM and ANQGSEA. CDR3 length equals 12 residues. Trimming removed 8 bases at V and 1 base at J, with 11 bases between. CDR3 DNA: TGCAGCTTGTTGGGGGCCCAAGAGACCCAGTACTTC. Translated, it gives CSLLGAQETQYF.

CDR3 residues: CASSAQGLRNTEAFF. The CDR3 DNA sequence: TGTGCCAGCAGTGCACAGGGGTTGAGGAACACTGAAGCTTTCTTT. The gene calls are TRBV28 and TRBJ1-1, with 7 bases fitting TRBD1. V gave up 5 bases and J gave up 1 base; unmatched junction bases: 7. Looked up from germline, CDR1 is MDHEN and CDR2 is SYDVKM. The CDR3 is 15 residues long.

This clonotype showed up many times. This chain uses TRBV28 with TRBJ2-4; D gene uncertain. Trimming pared 5 bases from V and 3 bases from J, leaving 20 bases between. The CDR3 sequence is 17 residues long. Per germline, CDR1 MDHEN and CDR2 SYDVKM. The CDR3 here is CASSTHDTLWGKNIQYF. DNA of the CDR3: TGTGCCAGCAGTACCCACGACACCCTTTGGGGCAAAAACATTCAGTACTTC.

This clonotype appeared a few times. The CDR3 nucleotides read TGTGCCAGCAGCTTAGTTTTCGCCAGGGGTCCCCAAGAGACCCAGTACTTC. This translates into CASSLVFARGPQETQYF. V usage is TRBV7-9 and J usage is TRBJ2-5; maybe TRBD1 (6 bases). The V end lost 1 base, the J end lost 1 base, and 16 bases lay between the germline ends. Looked up from germline, CDR1 is SEHNR and CDR2 is FQNEAQ (reference sequence). There are 17 residues in the CDR3.

In its sample, this clonotype was seen a few times. The chain combines TRBV11-2 with TRBJ2-5, with TRBD2 identical over 11 bases. V lost 5 bases to trimming and J lost 4 bases; unmatched junction nucleotides: 12. The CDR3 sequence is 17 residues long. In germline, CDR1 is SGHAT, CDR2 FQNNGV. The CDR3 DNA sequence: TGTGCCAGCAGCCCGAGGGGTGTAGCGGGAGGGGGAGAGACCCAGTACTTC. Its translation is CASSPRGVAGGGETQYF.

This clonotype occurred many times. The rearrangement uses TRBV2 and TRBJ2-7; a possible D gene is TRBD1 (6 bases). The CDR3 has 15 amino acids. V lost 6 bases and J lost 2, with 17 bases in between. From germline, CDR1 is SNHLY and CDR2 FYNNEI. The CDR3 DNA is TGTGCCAGCAGCGATGGACAGTGGGTAACCTACGAGCAGTACTTC. Protein sequence: CASSDGQWVTYEQYF.

The chain combines TRBV6-5 with TRBJ2-7, with 8 bases lining up with TRBD2. Per germline, CDR1 MNHEY and CDR2 SVGAGI. The ends lost 2 bases at V and 5 bases at J; junction bases unmatched: 8. This CDR3 is 15 amino acids long. The CDR3 spells CASSYAGGAGNEQYF. In DNA, the CDR3 is TGTGCCAGCAGTTACGCGGGGGGCGCAGGGAACGAGCAGTACTTC.

This clonotype was counted a few times. The chain has TRBV29-1 and TRBJ2-5; a weak D match, TRBD1 (6 bases). CDR3 size: 12 residues. Germline V gene sequence: CDR1 SQVTM, CDR2 ANQGSEA. Trimming removed 7 bases from V and 1 base from J, with 10 bases in between. Here the CDR3 DNA reads TGCAGCGCCAAGACAGGCCAAGAGACCCAGTACTTC. The encoded protein is CSAKTGQETQYF.

This clonotype was recorded many times. This rearrangement joins TRBV12-3 or TRBV12-4 to TRBJ1-2; weak D call: TRBD1 (5 bases). The CDR3 consists of 16 residues. Trimming took off 5 bases at V and 0 bases at J, with 16 bases between the two ends. The CDR3 region has the DNA TGTGCCAGCAGTCCCCTAGGAGGGGCCTCTAACTATGGCTACACCTTC. Translated, it gives CASSPLGGASNYGYTF.

This chain joins TRBV9 and TRBJ2-5, with no clear D. The CDR3 contains 11 residues. Looked up from germline, CDR1 is SGDLS and CDR2 is YYNGEE. Trimming shortened V by 6 bases and J by 3 bases, and 6 bases separated the two germline ends. CDR3 residues: CASTGKETQYF. The DNA for the CDR3 is TGTGCCAGCACCGGAAAAGAGACCCAGTACTTC.

The chain joins TRBV5-1 to TRBJ2-1, with 12 bases identical to TRBD2. Germline lookup yields CDR1 SGHRS and CDR2 YFSETQ. Trimming removed 5 bases from V and 4 bases from J; junction bases left unmatched: 10. The CDR3 has 17 amino acids. This CDR3 is CASSLVRTSGNYNEQFF. The CDR3 DNA reads as TGCGCCAGCAGTCTGGTCCGGACTAGCGGGAATTACAATGAGCAGTTCTTC.

This clonotype was recorded many times. The chain joins TRBV2 to TRBJ2-2; no clear D gene. Between the trimmed V and J ends, which lost 7 bases and 2 bases, there was a span of 2 bases. CDR1 and CDR2 from the germline V gene are SNHLY and FYNNEI. The CDR3 totals 11 residues. CDR3 bases: TGTGCCAGCACTAACACCGGGGAGCTGTTTTTT. Its protein is CASTNTGELFF.

This clonotype was seen a handful of times. This chain connects TRBV27 to TRBJ2-7, with D hard to call. The germline gives CDR1 MNHEY, CDR2 SMNVEV (reference sequence). The ends were cut back, 4 bases at V and 4 bases at J, with 8 bases in the middle. This CDR3 has 12 amino acids. The CDR3, as DNA: TGTGCCAGCAGTTGGGCACTGTACGAGCAGTACTTC. This encodes CASSWALYEQYF.

This clonotype was found many times. The V and J genes are TRBV11-2 and TRBJ2-5; 7 bases agree with TRBD2. CDR1 is SGHAT, CDR2 FQNNGV, per germline. This CDR3 contains 18 residues. Trimming at V came to 1 base and at J to 4 bases, leaving 15 bases not matched to a gene. The CDR3 here is CASSLVSPAGAWGETQYF. In DNA, the CDR3 is TGTGCCAGCAGCTTAGTTTCTCCCGCGGGAGCCTGGGGAGAGACCCAGTACTTC.

The chain carries TRBV7-2 and TRBJ2-5; D ambiguous. Germline V CDR1 and CDR2: SGHTA, FQGNSA. Trimming removed 4 bases from V and 14 bases from J, with 14 bases in between. The CDR3 length is 11 residues. The DNA for the CDR3 is TGTGCCAGCAGCTCCCAGGAGATTTTATACTTC. Translated, it gives CASSSQEILYF.

This clonotype was picked up a small number of times. The chain employs TRBV12-3 or TRBV12-4 and TRBJ1-5; no definite D call. This CDR3 has 14 amino acids. Trimming stripped 2 bases from V and 8 bases from J, with 13 bases between. The CDR3 sequence: CASSLRGTPEPQHF. The CDR3 DNA reads as TGTGCCAGCAGTTTACGAGGTACTCCTGAGCCCCAGCATTTT.

This chain joins TRBV28 and TRBJ2-1; TRBD2 matches at 8 bases. CDR3 size: 17 residues. V lost 2 bases and J lost 5; bases outside the gene matches: 11. The germline CDR1 and CDR2 sequences are MDHEN and SYDVKM. CDR3 in amino acids: CASSLNPREESHNEQFF. The CDR3 DNA is TGTGCCAGCAGTTTAAATCCGCGGGAGGAGTCCCACAATGAGCAGTTCTTC. The entire variable domain, with the rest obtained from reference TRBV28 and TRBJ2-1, is as follows: DVKVTQSSRYLVKRTGEKVFLECVQDMDHENMFWYRQDPGLGLRLIYFSYDVKMKEKGDIPEGYSVSREKKERFSLILESASTNQTSMYLCASSLNPREESHNEQFFGPGTRLTVL.

The rearrangement uses TRBV5-1 and TRBJ2-1; TRBD2 matches at 11 bases. The CDR3 length is 16 residues. CDR1 SGHRS and CDR2 YFSETQ come from the germline V gene. The V gene end was trimmed by 4 bases and the J gene end by 5 bases; junction bases not matched to a gene: 8. CDR3 sequence reads: CASSPLTSGRHNEQFF. The CDR3 DNA reads TGCGCCAGCAGCCCGTTAACTAGCGGGAGACACAATGAGCAGTTCTTC.

This clonotype was seen many times. The chain combines TRBV2 with TRBJ2-7; 8 nucleotides line up with TRBD2. Germline trimming cut 1 base from V and 5 bases from J; bases unmatched to any gene: 13. The CDR3 is made up of 17 amino acids. Germline V gene sequence: CDR1 SNHLY, CDR2 FYNNEI. The CDR3 DNA reads as TGTGCCAGCAGTGAAGTCCCTGTAGCGGGAAGTTCTGACGAGCAGTACTTC. Translated, it gives CASSEVPVAGSSDEQYF.

This clonotype was counted only a few times. The chain couples TRBV5-1 to TRBJ1-4, with a possible D match to TRBD1 (5 bases). V was trimmed by 4 bases and J by 10 bases, leaving 14 bases between them. The germline V gene encodes CDR1 SGHRS and CDR2 YFSETQ. The CDR3 runs 13 residues. The CDR3, as DNA: TGCGCCAGCAGCCCTTCTGAGAGGGGAAAACTGTTTTTT. Amino acids: CASSPSERGKLFF.

On this clonotype itself: A read error may account for a junction end that differs from germline. The V gene is TRBV7-9, the J gene TRBJ1-1, with D uncertain. Germline lookup yields CDR1 SEHNR and CDR2 FQNEAQ (reference sequence). The CDR3 is made up of 12 amino acids. DNA for the CDR3: TGTGCCAGCAGCCCCCCAGTTACTGAAGCTCTCTTT. Amino acids: CASSPPVTEALF.

This clonotype showed up many times. The chain recombines TRBV28 with TRBJ2-7; 9 positions agree with TRBD2. J was trimmed by 11 bases and V by 7 bases; bases with no gene match: 9. Germline loops: CDR1 MDHEN, CDR2 SYDVKM. The CDR3 runs 12 residues. The CDR3 coding sequence is TGTGCCAGCACTAGCGGGACCCCAAGCAAGTACTTC. It is translated as CASTSGTPSKYF.

Concerning this clonotype itself: Being one base from a much bigger clone, this may be a read error. V and J are TRBV12-3 or TRBV12-4 and TRBJ1-6; the D gene is possibly TRBD1 (6 bases). The ends were cut back, 4 bases at V and 11 bases at J, with 12 bases in the middle. The CDR3 has 13 residues. The CDR3 reads CASSSTGAPPLHF. The CDR3 bases are TGTGCCAGCAGTTCTACGGGGGCTCCACCCCTCCACTTT.

This clonotype was detected many times. The chain links TRBV19 to TRBJ1-5, with D possibly being TRBD1 (5 bases). CDR1 is LNHDA and CDR2 is SQIVND in the germline V gene (reference sequence). Trimming stripped 6 bases from V and 0 bases from J, with 18 bases between. This CDR3 spans 17 amino acids. The chain's CDR3 is CASRRGPTLYSNQPQHF. DNA for the CDR3: TGTGCCAGTAGGAGGGGACCGACTCTTTATAGCAATCAGCCCCAGCATTTT.

CDR3 DNA sequence: TGCAGCGTCGCCCAGGGCCCCGGGAACCTAGAGACCCAGTACTTC. It specifies CSVAQGPGNLETQYF. The chain carries TRBV29-1 and TRBJ2-5; D may be TRBD1 or TRBD2 (5 bases each). CDR1 and CDR2 from the germline V gene are SQVTM and ANQGSEA. This CDR3 has 15 amino acids. Deletions cut 6 bases from V and 4 bases from J, with 21 bases between. The variable domain in full, with the rest retrieved from reference TRBV29-1 and TRBJ2-5, is SAVISQKPSRDICQRGTSLTIQCQVDSQVTMMFWYRQQPGQSLTLIATANQGSEATYESGFVIDKFPISRPNLTFSTLTVSNMSPEDSSIYLCSVAQGPGNLETQYFGPGTRLLVL.

This sequence joins TRBV9 and TRBJ2-2; D is perhaps TRBD2 (6 bases). Germline lookup yields CDR1 SGDLS and CDR2 YYNGEE. Trimming cost V 0 bases and J 4 bases, with 10 bases left between them. This CDR3 has 15 residues. The chain's CDR3 is CASSVGSGVTGELFF. The CDR3 nucleotides are TGTGCCAGCAGCGTAGGTTCGGGAGTCACCGGGGAGCTGTTTTTT.

This clonotype showed up many times. V gene TRBV20-1 combines with J gene TRBJ1-4; D may be TRBD1 (5 bases). Germline CDR1 is DFQATT and CDR2 is SNEGSKA (reference sequence). The CDR3 totals 12 residues. Trimming removed 5 bases at V and 4 bases at J, with 8 bases between. The CDR3 DNA reads as TGCAGTGCTGGACACCTTAATGAAAAACTGTTTTTT. Translating gives CSAGHLNEKLFF.

In DNA form, the CDR3 reads TGTGCCAGCACCAGGACTTCGCGGGTGGGGACCCAGTACTTC. It translates to CASTRTSRVGTQYF. This chain links TRBV2 with TRBJ2-5; weak D call: TRBD2 (5 bases). CDR1 is SNHLY and CDR2 is FYNNEI in the germline V gene. The CDR3 extends over 14 amino acids. Trimming cost V 7 bases and J 7 bases, with 19 bases left between them.